The 18 T cell receptor beta chains presented below share a single source sample, sequenced in a study of cytotoxic CD8 clonotypes in ibrutinib-treated CLL. Using immunoSEQ multiplex PCR, the repertoire was profiled, and TCRdb retains in-frame clones only, with some absent. The profile shows some 200,000 clones, 70% of them singletons. The sample consisted of PBMCs, taken after 12 months of ibrutinib treatment. The receptors here all came from a human donor with chronic lymphocytic leukemia.

The J gene is TRBJ2-5, the V gene TRBV15; tentatively, D is TRBD2 (6 bases). The CDR3 contains 16 residues. Trimming stripped 0 bases from V and 2 bases from J, with 13 bases between. CDR1 LNHNV and CDR2 YYDKDF come from the germline V gene (reference sequence). Here the CDR3 DNA reads TGTGCCACCAGCAGAGATCCCGGGGGTGGGCAAGAGACCCAGTACTTC. Its protein product is CATSRDPGGGQETQYF.

The count of this clone is one. This chain uses TRBV6-4 with TRBJ2-5; TRBD1 is a possible D gene (7 bases). There are 15 residues in the CDR3. Germline loops: CDR1 MRHNA, CDR2 SNTAGT. The V gene lost 6 bases and the J gene lost 4 bases, with 18 bases spanning the gap. For the CDR3, the DNA is TGTGCCAGCAGCCCTCAGGGGGGAGGCGTAGAGACCCAGTACTTC. Residues: CASSPQGGGVETQYF.

This clone was picked up one time. The chain links TRBV30 to TRBJ2-1, with 12 bases lining up with TRBD2. In germline, CDR1 is GTSNPN, CDR2 SVGIG (reference sequence). The CDR3 consists of 15 residues. Trimming cost V 3 bases and J 0 bases; bases outside gene matches: 0. CDR3 amino acids: CAWRTSGGSYNEQFF. The CDR3 region has the DNA TGTGCCTGGAGGACTAGCGGGGGCTCCTACAATGAGCAGTTCTTC.

This chain joins TRBV7-8 and TRBJ2-2, with D possibly called TRBD1 or TRBD2 (5 bases each). Trimming cost V 7 bases and J 2 bases, with 11 bases left between them. This CDR3 region has 14 residues. Germline V gene data show CDR1 as SGHVS and CDR2 as FQNEAQ. CDR3: CASNEGSNTGELFF. DNA for the CDR3: TGTGCCAGCAATGAGGGGAGCAACACCGGGGAGCTGTTTTTT.

This chain links TRBV2 with TRBJ2-7; 10 bases fit TRBD2. V trimming: 6 bases; J trimming: 2 bases; junction bases outside the gene matches: 4. Germline V gene data show CDR1 as SNHLY and CDR2 as FYNNEI. This CDR3 region has 14 residues. CDR3 in amino acids: CASRRTSGAYEQYF. The DNA of the CDR3 is TGTGCCAGCAGGAGGACTAGCGGCGCCTACGAGCAGTACTTC.

The chain uses TRBV5-1 and TRBJ2-7; maybe TRBD2 (7 bases). Germline values: CDR1 SGHRS, CDR2 YFSETQ. Trimming took off 2 bases at V and 4 bases at J, with 13 bases between the two ends. The CDR3 spans 14 residues. The CDR3 DNA is TGCGCCAGCAGCTTTGCGGGGGCTGAATACGAGCAGTACTTC. It codes for CASSFAGAEYEQYF.

The J gene is TRBJ1-4, the V gene TRBV5-5; D gene ambiguous. The CDR3 has 15 amino acids. From germline, CDR1 is SGHKS and CDR2 YYEKEE (reference sequence). Trimming took 1 base from V and 8 from J, leaving 15 bases between them. The CDR3 spells CASSLFIGWEEKLFF. Here the CDR3 DNA reads TGTGCCAGCAGCTTGTTTATTGGGTGGGAGGAAAAACTGTTTTTT.

This clone occurred once. The chain couples TRBV15 to TRBJ2-7, with D possibly matching TRBD1 (6 bases). The CDR3 length is 17 residues. Trimming removed 1 base at V and 4 bases at J, with 20 bases between. The germline CDR1 and CDR2 sequences are LNHNV and YYDKDF (reference sequence). The CDR3 region is CATSRVRGSPVPYEQYF. Written as DNA, the CDR3 is TGTGCCACCAGCAGAGTGAGGGGGTCCCCTGTCCCTTACGAGCAGTACTTC.

Note on this clone: At the DNA level, this CDR3 is encoded by other sequences in the same sample as well. This chain connects TRBV27 to TRBJ2-7; no clear D gene. Germline lookup yields CDR1 MNHEY and CDR2 SMNVEV (reference sequence). The CDR3 length is 13 residues. V lost 2 bases and J 1 base, leaving 6 bases between the germline ends. Here the CDR3 reads CASSLGRSYEQYF. CDR3 nucleotide sequence: TGTGCCAGCAGTTTAGGCAGGTCCTACGAGCAGTACTTC.

V and J are TRBV15 and TRBJ1-5, with TRBD1 identical over 7 bases. V was clipped by 3 bases and J by 1 base; unmatched bases: 6. The CDR3 totals 16 residues. Looked up from germline, CDR1 is LNHNV and CDR2 is YYDKDF (reference sequence). The CDR3 sequence is CATSSKQGKSNQPQHF. CDR3 DNA: TGTGCCACCAGCAGCAAACAGGGGAAGAGCAATCAGCCCCAGCATTTT.

This chain connects TRBV2 to TRBJ2-7; D is undetermined. Looked up from germline, CDR1 is SNHLY and CDR2 is FYNNEI. The CDR3 covers 12 residues. Deletions cut 9 bases from V and 0 bases from J, with 9 bases between. The CDR3 DNA reads TGTGCCAGTAGAGGTCTCTCCTACGAGCAGTACTTC. It is translated as CASRGLSYEQYF.

This clone turned up a few times. V usage is TRBV4-1 and J usage is TRBJ1-2, with a possible D match to TRBD1 (5 bases). From germline, CDR1 is MGHRA and CDR2 YSYEKL. The V gene lost 0 bases and the J gene lost 0 bases, with 11 bases spanning the gap. The CDR3 has 16 residues. In DNA form, the CDR3 reads TGCGCCAGCAGCCAAGATGCTGGGGCCGCTAACTATGGCTACACCTTC. Its protein product is CASSQDAGAANYGYTF.

The genes are TRBV2 and TRBJ2-5, with D uncertain. This CDR3 region has 12 residues. Germline lookup yields CDR1 SNHLY and CDR2 FYNNEI. The V gene lost 6 bases and the J gene lost 5 bases, with 10 bases spanning the gap. This CDR3 is CASRTPLETQYF. DNA of the CDR3: TGTGCCAGCAGGACCCCGTTGGAGACCCAGTACTTC.

V is TRBV30 and J is TRBJ2-3, with D unresolved. The germline V and J ends were trimmed by 5 bases and 5 bases, with 11 bases remaining between them. There are 12 residues in the CDR3. The germline V gene has CDR1 GTSNPN and CDR2 SVGIG (reference sequence). The CDR3 sequence: CAWATTGDTQYF. In DNA, the CDR3 is TGTGCCTGGGCCACGACGGGAGATACGCAGTATTTT. The whole variable domain, remainder taken from reference TRBV30 and TRBJ2-3, is SQTIHQWPATLVQPVGSPLSLECTVEGTSNPNLYWYRQAAGRGLQLLFYSVGIGQISSEVPQNLSASRPQDRQFILSSKKLLLSDSGFYLCAWATTGDTQYFGPGTRLTVL.

This chain connects TRBV5-4 to TRBJ2-2; 7 nucleotides agree with TRBD2. The junction had 7 bases not matched to a gene; V was cut back by 4 bases and J by 4 bases. Germline CDR1 SGHNT, CDR2 YYREEE (reference sequence). The CDR3 sequence is 15 residues long. The CDR3 is CASSPGGGSTGELFF. CDR3 sequence (DNA): TGTGCCAGCAGCCCTGGGGGAGGGTCCACCGGGGAGCTGTTTTTT.

This clone was seen just once. The chain carries TRBV7-9 and TRBJ1-4, with 10 bases identical to TRBD1. This CDR3 spans 14 amino acids. Germline CDR1 is SEHNR and CDR2 is FQNEAQ (reference sequence). The trim removed 5 bases at V and 7 bases at J, leaving 4 bases unmatched. The CDR3 sequence: CASSPGTGVEKLFF. CDR3 nucleotide sequence: TGTGCCAGCAGCCCCGGGACAGGGGTTGAAAAACTGTTTTTT.

The chain joins TRBV4-1 to TRBJ2-7, with 10 bases fitting TRBD2. Germline loops: CDR1 MGHRA, CDR2 YSYEKL. CDR3 length equals 15 residues. Germline trimming cut 4 bases from V and 1 base from J; bases unmatched to any gene: 4. As DNA, the CDR3 is TGCGCCAGCAGCCGAACTAGCGGGACTTCCTACGAGCAGTACTTC. Its translation: CASSRTSGTSYEQYF.

This clone was detected many times. The V gene is TRBV19, the J gene TRBJ2-2, with 10 nucleotides matching TRBD1. Germline V lookup: CDR1 LNHDA, CDR2 SQIVND (reference sequence). CDR3 length equals 15 residues. Trimming at V came to 10 bases and at J to 5 bases, leaving 10 bases not matched to a gene. Here the CDR3 DNA reads TGTGCCACCAGTCCACTGGACAGGGGGACCGGGGAGCTGTTTTTT. Translating gives CATSPLDRGTGELFF.